This T cell receptor beta chain derives from a study of cytomegalovirus exposure and HLA in healthy donors. The PCR had 60 Vbeta and 13 Jbeta primers. Repertoires were generated with immunoSEQ multiplex PCR, while TCRdb's copy carries only in-frame clones and drops some. The data hold around 120,000 clones, with 79% observed a single time. There are a few counts of this clone. Its target is unknown. Germline values: CDR1 SGHTA, CDR2 FQGNSA. The CDR3 covers 14 residues. Deletions cut 1 base from V and 0 bases from J, with 6 bases between. Whereas donors were nominally healthy upon sampling, unrecorded immune exposures were probable. Overall study results and limits: The majority of CMV-associated TCR beta chains were reported as apparently HLA-restricted in a later analysis. In a later analysis, TCR beta V- and J-gene trimming showed a link to a missense DCLRE1C variant.

The receptor was derived from a man between 18 and 35 years old in good health and CMV-seronegative. The specimen sequenced was PBMCs. This chain uses TRBV7-2 with TRBJ1-2; maybe TRBD1 (5 bases). The CDR3 DNA reads as TGTGCCAGCAGCTTAGGGGGCGCTAACTATGGCTACACCTTC. Protein sequence: CASSLGGANYGYTF.